One sample yielded the 8 T cell receptor beta chains listed below, sequenced in a study of identical twins. A single record per CDR3 protein comes from TCRdb applying MiXCR to the 5' RACE reads. The sample lists some 900,000 distinct CDR3 sequences; about 12% were seen once. The sample was also reused in another study, on yellow fever vaccine responses in identical twins.

Sequenced input: PBMCs. The receptor source for this set is a woman aged 18-29 years in good health.

The chain couples TRBV20-1 to TRBJ2-5, with TRBD1 identical over 7 bases. This CDR3 has 14 residues. Germline CDR1 reads DFQATT; CDR2 reads SNEGSKA (reference sequence). The trim removed 6 bases at V and 5 bases at J, leaving 12 bases unmatched. Here the CDR3 reads CSADRDDPSETQYF. The CDR3 DNA reads as TGCAGTGCCGACAGGGACGATCCGTCGGAGACCCAGTACTTC.

This clonotype was recorded a few times. The junction and the germline gene differ at one end; a read error may be behind it. This sequence joins TRBV28 and TRBJ1-2, with TRBD1 matching over 7 bases. CDR1 is MDHEN, CDR2 SYDVKM, per germline. The CDR3 runs to 15 residues. The CDR3 coding sequence is TGTGCCACCAGTAGCCGGGACAGTCTTCGCTATGGCTACACCTTC. This encodes CATSSRDSLRYGYTF.

The sample holds a few counts of this clonotype. The genes are TRBV29-1 and TRBJ1-1; no reliable D call. The V and J ends lost 1 base and 2 bases respectively, with 11 bases between them. The CDR3 is made up of 14 amino acids. Germline V lookup: CDR1 SQVTM, CDR2 ANQGSEA. CDR3 region: CSVEGYRKNTEAFF. As DNA, the CDR3 is TGCAGCGTTGAAGGGTACAGAAAAAACACTGAAGCTTTCTTT.

There are a few counts of this clonotype. The chain has TRBV21-1 and TRBJ2-7; TRBD2 is the table's D call and was not checked against the DNA. TRBV21-1 is shown as a pseudogene. This CDR3 has 15 residues. The CDR3: CASSKDWRGLYEQYF. The CDR3 coding sequence is TGTGCCAGCAGCAAAGATTGGAGGGGTCTATACGAGCAGTACTTC.

The CDR3 here is CASSPTTPGGTDTQYF. The CDR3 bases are TGTGCCAGCAGCCCGACGACGCCTGGGGGCACAGATACGCAGTATTTT. The chain combines TRBV7-3 with TRBJ2-3; D gene unclear. The CDR3 loop spans 16 amino acids. The V and J ends lost 5 bases and 1 base respectively, with 16 bases between them. The V gene's germline CDR1 is SGHTA and CDR2 FQGTGA.

The V and J genes are TRBV12-3 or TRBV12-4 and TRBJ2-2; D unclear. This CDR3 has 16 amino acids. V was clipped by 3 bases and J by 2 bases, with 13 bases between them. Written as DNA, the CDR3 is TGTGCCAGCAGTTTCAGGAAGAGATCCAACACCGGGGAGCTGTTTTTT. Amino acids: CASSFRKRSNTGELFF.

This clonotype was seen a few times. This sequence joins TRBV7-2 and TRBJ2-1; D is unclear. The CDR3 totals 14 residues. V was trimmed by 6 bases and J by 9 bases, leaving 18 bases between them. Germline V gene lookup returns CDR1 SGHTA and CDR2 FQGNSA. CDR3 loop: CASRPPLGFGEQFF. Written as DNA, the CDR3 is TGTGCCAGCAGGCCCCCTCTAGGGTTCGGTGAGCAGTTCTTC.

V is TRBV2 and J is TRBJ2-7; TRBD2 matches 7 bases. Germline V gene data show CDR1 as SNHLY and CDR2 as FYNNEI. This CDR3 has 12 residues. The V and J ends lost 5 bases and 5 bases, in that order; junction bases with no gene match: 3. CDR3 sequence reads: CASSRDYDEQYF. CDR3 in DNA: TGTGCCAGCAGTCGGGACTACGACGAGCAGTACTTC. Full variable domain (missing parts from reference TRBV2 and TRBJ2-7): EPEVTQTPSHQVTQMGQEVILRCVPISNHLYFYWYRQILGQKVEFLVSFYNNEISEKSEIFDDQFSVERPDGSNFTLKIRSTKLEDSAMYFCASSRDYDEQYFGPGTRLTVT.